The source of this TCR beta chain is a study of neurological immune-mediated disorders. Overall study results and limits: Multiple sclerosis, the disease with the least TCR clonal expansion, fell below healthy controls, whereas HTLV-1-associated myelopathy showed the most. Sharing of CDR3 amino acid sequences among expanded clones across subjects was absent, suggesting private repertoires in all groups.

Germline lookup yields CDR1 DFQATT and CDR2 SNEGSKA (reference sequence). V shed 1 base, J shed 10 bases, and the junction held 8 bases outside the gene matches. This CDR3 is 13 amino acids long. This clonotype has ten or more counts. The antigen is unknown. TCRdb re-analysed the 5' RACE reads in MiXCR, keeping a single row per CDR3 protein. The table lists tens of thousands of distinct CDR3 sequences, more than 9% of them singletons. The sequenced material came from CD4+ T cells from blood. This TCR was recovered from a woman in her twenties or thirties with HTLV-1-associated myelopathy (HAM/TSP). The chain is built from TRBV20-1 and TRBJ1-1, with 8 bases that match TRBD1. The CDR3 sequence is CSARAPSGGSAFF. The DNA for the CDR3 is TGCAGTGCTAGAGCTCCGTCAGGGGGCTCAGCTTTCTTT.